Listed below are T cell receptor beta chains from one sample, sequenced in a study of T cell responses to AZD1222 COVID-19 vaccine. Measured with immunoSEQ multiplex PCR; TCRdb has only the in-frame clones, and not every one. The table includes around 99,000 clones, roughly 85% detected once. This specimen was peripheral blood, taken 28 days after the second AZD1222 dose. Receptors originate from an adult who received the AZD1222 COVID-19 vaccine. Each CDR3 is given without its conserved first and last residue. Each record gives: D gene, J gene, V gene, CDR3 protein. The D gene is left open where the match is weak.

D: -; J: TRBJ2-3; V: TRBV28; CDR3: ASSLLVRYSTDTQY
D: -; J: TRBJ1-1; V: TRBV19; CDR3: ASSRLGGMATEAF
D: TRBD1; J: TRBJ2-5; V: TRBV29-1; CDR3: SVGQGLNQETQY
D: -; J: TRBJ1-6; V: TRBV4-1; CDR3: ASSQDSRHTTSSYNSPLH
D: -; J: TRBJ1-2; V: TRBV11-3; CDR3: ASSPPVEGLNYGYT
D: -; J: TRBJ2-7; V: TRBV4-1; CDR3: ASSQGTGWDLGEQY
D: -; J: TRBJ2-1; V: TRBV2; CDR3: ASDPGTGQYNEQF
D: -; J: TRBJ2-7; V: TRBV5-1; CDR3: ASSPGGGGESEQY
D: TRBD2; J: TRBJ2-7; V: TRBV7-2; CDR3: ASSLAPAGGRDRIYNEQY
D: -; J: TRBJ2-1; V: TRBV15; CDR3: ATSRAKGLNEQF
D: -; J: TRBJ2-1; V: TRBV10-3; CDR3: AISETRYNEQF
D: TRBD2; J: TRBJ2-7; V: TRBV7-9; CDR3: ASSLPSGSLEQY
D: -; J: TRBJ2-1; V: TRBV27; CDR3: ASSPISYNEQF
D: -; J: TRBJ2-7; V: TRBV30; CDR3: AWSPGHRYEQY
D: -; J: TRBJ2-2; V: TRBV2; CDR3: ASNSDSYTGELF
D: -; J: TRBJ1-2; V: TRBV28; CDR3: ASRSGVDYGYT
D: TRBD2; J: TRBJ2-7; V: TRBV19; CDR3: ASSAGTSGTEQY
D: -; J: TRBJ2-7; V: TRBV6-5; CDR3: ASSYTSGLYEQY
D: TRBD2; J: TRBJ2-7; V: TRBV12-3/TRBV12-4; CDR3: ASSFGRVYEQY
D: -; J: TRBJ2-1; V: TRBV6-5; CDR3: ASTPLVTDDNEQF
D: -; J: TRBJ2-3; V: TRBV5-5; CDR3: ASSLVVRGSPDTQY
D: -; J: TRBJ2-5; V: TRBV18; CDR3: ASSPRRGSQETQY
D: -; J: TRBJ1-3; V: TRBV6-5; CDR3: ASSLTARSGNTIY
D: -; J: TRBJ1-5; V: TRBV6-1; CDR3: ASSEGLGYSNQPQH
D: -; J: TRBJ1-1; V: TRBV10-1; CDR3: ASSESYAAEAF
D: TRBD1; J: TRBJ1-5; V: TRBV28; CDR3: ASSLAQGISNQPQH
D: -; J: TRBJ1-1; V: TRBV7-8; CDR3: ASSLAEVWGNTEAF
D: TRBD1; J: TRBJ1-1; V: TRBV19; CDR3: ASIKPGQMNTEAF
D: -; J: TRBJ1-4; V: TRBV7-9; CDR3: ASSLRGSGEKLF
D: -; J: TRBJ2-7; V: TRBV5-1; CDR3: ASSLGAGSVYEQY
D: -; J: TRBJ2-3; V: TRBV3-1/TRBV3-2; CDR3: ASSHKGRRTTDTQY
D: -; J: TRBJ1-1; V: TRBV10-3; CDR3: ATYPTGMNTEAF
D: -; J: TRBJ1-2; V: TRBV25-1; CDR3: ASSGGFNYGYT
D: TRBD1; J: TRBJ1-2; V: TRBV5-6; CDR3: ASSWTGPNYGYT
D: TRBD1; J: TRBJ1-1; V: TRBV12-3/TRBV12-4; CDR3: ASTDRGSGEAF
D: -; J: TRBJ2-1; V: TRBV19; CDR3: ASRSGTYNEQF
D: TRBD1; J: TRBJ2-7; V: TRBV6-5; CDR3: ASSDRVTGES
D: -; J: TRBJ2-3; V: TRBV7-9; CDR3: ASSFQDTDTQY
D: TRBD1; J: TRBJ1-3; V: TRBV7-2; CDR3: ASSLAQGVGNTIY
D: TRBD1; J: TRBJ1-5; V: TRBV7-2; CDR3: ASSLGQGRGQPQH
D: TRBD2; J: TRBJ2-2; V: TRBV29-1; CDR3: SAGLAGGLLDTGELF